One and the same sample provided the 2 T cell receptor beta chains below, sequenced in a study of memory CD4+ T cells and cytomegalovirus serostatus. Using immunoSEQ multiplex PCR, the repertoire was profiled, and TCRdb retains in-frame clones only, with some absent. The sample lists about 56,000 clones; 82% were seen once. Single viable CD3+CD4+CD8-CD45RO+ cells were sorted as the memory CD4+ T cells. Material for sequencing was memory CD4+ T cells from blood. The receptors were gathered from an adult in good health and CMV-seronegative.

The chain recombines TRBV6-5 with TRBJ1-2, with 9 bases identical to TRBD1. The CDR3 is made up of 15 amino acids. The junction had 5 bases not matched to a gene; V was cut back by 2 bases and J by 4 bases. The germline gives CDR1 MNHEY, CDR2 SVGAGI. In nucleotides, the CDR3 is TGTGCCAGCAGTTACGGGACAGGGTATTCCTATGGCTACACCTTC. Residues: CASSYGTGYSYGYTF.

The chain joins TRBV9 to TRBJ1-2; maybe TRBD1 (5 bases). This CDR3 is 14 amino acids long. Between the trimmed V and J ends, which lost 3 bases and 4 bases, there was a span of 13 bases. From germline, CDR1 is SGDLS and CDR2 YYNGEE. CDR3 amino acids: CASSGPRGGYGYTF. CDR3 in DNA: TGTGCCAGCAGCGGTCCACGGGGCGGCTATGGCTACACCTTC.